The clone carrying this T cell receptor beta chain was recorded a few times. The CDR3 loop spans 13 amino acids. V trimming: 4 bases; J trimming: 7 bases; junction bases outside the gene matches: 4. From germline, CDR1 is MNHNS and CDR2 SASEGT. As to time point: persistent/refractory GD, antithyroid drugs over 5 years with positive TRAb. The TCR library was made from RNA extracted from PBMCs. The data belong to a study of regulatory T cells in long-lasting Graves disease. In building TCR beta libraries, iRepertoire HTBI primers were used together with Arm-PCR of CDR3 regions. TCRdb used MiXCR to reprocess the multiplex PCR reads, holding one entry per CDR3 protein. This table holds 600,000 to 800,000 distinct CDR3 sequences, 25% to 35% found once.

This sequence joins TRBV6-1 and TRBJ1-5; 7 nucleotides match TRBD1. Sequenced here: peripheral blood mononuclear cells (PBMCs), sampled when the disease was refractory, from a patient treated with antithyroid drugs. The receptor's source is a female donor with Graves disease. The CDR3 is CASSGQGWQPQHF. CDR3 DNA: TGTGCCAGCAGTGGACAGGGATGGCAGCCCCAGCATTTT.